This section outlines one T cell receptor (beta chain) sequence together with its context. Antigen unknown. The run of the v3.0 immunoSEQ assay was at survey level. Sequenced by immunoSEQ multiplex PCR; TCRdb stores in-frame clones only, minus some. The top ten clones hold more than 7.5% of a sample with 25,000 to 30,000 clones, approximately 80% of them seen once. The data are from a study of long-term antiretroviral therapy in people with HIV. General observations from the study: Diversity remained lower than transplant donor controls, even though it increased after ART. Clones that had undergone expansion before ART prevailed in the repertoire throughout all time points.

V shed 3 bases and J shed 5 bases, with 19 bases lying between them. CDR3 length: 16 residues. Germline V lookup: CDR1 GTSNPN, CDR2 SVGIG (reference sequence). This clonotype was sampled from a man aged 25 to 40 with HIV. The sample in question was unsorted PBMCs, obtained almost 2.9 years after starting antiretroviral therapy. The chain employs TRBV30 and TRBJ2-2; tentatively, D is TRBD2 (6 bases). CDR3 sequence (DNA): TGTGCCTGGAGGGCGGGACTCCCGGCGGGGACCGGGGAGCTGTTTTTT. It specifies CAWRAGLPAGTGELFF.